These 8 T cell receptor beta chains came from one sample sequenced in a study of radiation and T cells in renal cell carcinoma. Generated by immunoSEQ multiplex PCR, the TCRdb table keeps only in-frame clones and is missing some. The repertoire holds approximately 150,000 clones, with 75% to 90% as singletons. As for time point: blood 4 weeks post-SBRT, at nephrectomy. The treatment denotes: 15 Gy SBRT to primary tumor, nephrectomy 4 weeks later. Material: blood, obtained from a patient whose treatment included radiotherapy and nephrectomy. The receptors here all came from a woman in her forties or fifties with renal cell carcinoma.

The rearrangement links TRBV19 to TRBJ1-5; 7 bases match TRBD1. This CDR3 has 15 residues. From germline, CDR1 is LNHDA and CDR2 SQIVND (reference sequence). V was clipped by 0 bases and J by 5 bases; unmatched bases: 4. The CDR3: CASSIERQGYQPQHF. In nucleotides, the CDR3 is TGTGCCAGTAGTATAGAACGACAGGGTTATCAGCCCCAGCATTTT.

The V gene is TRBV4-2, the J gene TRBJ2-3; D remains unclear. V lost 0 bases and J lost 2, with 9 bases in between. In germline, CDR1 is LGHNA, CDR2 YNFKEQ. The CDR3 consists of 15 residues. The DNA of the CDR3 is TGTGCCAGCAGCCAAGACGGATCCTACACAGATACGCAGTATTTT. It specifies CASSQDGSYTDTQYF.

This clone was found a few times. This chain links TRBV28 with TRBJ1-2; D remains ambiguous. There are 14 residues in the CDR3. Trimming shortened V by 1 base and J by 0 bases, and 6 bases separated the two germline ends. Germline loops: CDR1 MDHEN, CDR2 SYDVKM. CDR3 DNA: TGTGCCAGCAGTTTATCGTCAGCTAACTATGGCTACACCTTC. It yields the protein CASSLSSANYGYTF.

The chain is built from TRBV28 and TRBJ1-2, with TRBD1 matching over 9 bases. Per germline, CDR1 MDHEN and CDR2 SYDVKM. CDR3 length: 15 residues. The J segment lost 3 bases and the V segment lost 4 bases, leaving 6 bases of the junction unmatched. CDR3 residues: CASSSTGGADYGYTF. For the CDR3, the DNA is TGTGCCAGCAGTTCCACAGGGGGCGCGGACTATGGCTACACCTTC.

The V call is TRBV4-1, the J call TRBJ2-5, with D possibly matching TRBD2 (6 bases). The CDR3 runs to 14 residues. The V gene lost 4 bases and the J gene lost 2 bases, with 11 bases spanning the gap. The V gene's germline CDR1 is MGHRA and CDR2 YSYEKL. CDR3: CASSRGLLQETQYF. CDR3 bases: TGCGCCAGCAGCCGGGGACTGCTACAAGAGACCCAGTACTTC.

The genes are TRBV7-8 and TRBJ2-3; 7 bases align to TRBD2. The CDR3 spans 16 residues. Per the germline V gene, CDR1 is SGHVS and CDR2 is FQNEAQ. V lost 0 bases and J lost 2; bases outside the gene matches: 5. CDR3 loop: CASSLAPAGFTDTQYF. The CDR3 nucleotides are TGTGCCAGCAGCTTAGCCCCAGCGGGGTTCACAGATACGCAGTATTTT.

The chain employs TRBV6-1 and TRBJ2-2, with no clear D. Germline lookup yields CDR1 MNHNS and CDR2 SASEGT. V lost 10 bases and J lost 3, with 12 bases in between. The CDR3 covers 13 residues. The CDR3 region is CATHTRHTGELFF. CDR3 nucleotide sequence: TGTGCCACGCACACAAGGCACACCGGGGAGCTGTTTTTT.

V gene TRBV6-6 combines with J gene TRBJ1-1; D gene unclear. The germline V and J ends were trimmed by 5 bases and 6 bases, with 13 bases remaining between them. Germline values: CDR1 MNHNY, CDR2 SVGAGI (reference sequence). The CDR3 is made up of 13 amino acids. CDR3 in amino acids: CASSPRHEAEAFF. CDR3 in DNA: TGTGCCAGCAGTCCCCGCCATGAGGCTGAAGCTTTCTTT.